Listed here are 20 T cell receptor beta chains from one sample, sequenced in a study of glioma-infiltrating T cells. TCR alpha and beta CDR3 regions were amplified from RNA using iRepertoire nested multiplex PCR. MiXCR was run by TCRdb on the multiplex PCR reads, yielding one entry per CDR3 protein. Here the sample spans around 93,000 distinct CDR3 sequences, around 37% being singletons. Sequencing was performed on glioma tissue, nonneoplastic brain tissue, or PBMCs (not recorded which). The receptors were gathered from a human donor with low-grade glioma or glioblastoma, undergoing nonglioma brain surgery, or in good health (not recorded which).

A word on this clonotype: The junction departs from the called germline gene at one end, perhaps through a read error. The rearrangement links TRBV20-1 to TRBJ1-4; D remains ambiguous. Germline V lookup: CDR1 DFQATT, CDR2 SNEGSKA (reference sequence). CDR3 length: 14 amino acids. The CDR3 sequence is CSATIVQRIEKLFF. The CDR3 DNA reads TGCAGTGCTACCATCGTACAGCGGATTGAAAAACTATTTTTT.

There are many counts of this clonotype. The chain links TRBV29-1 to TRBJ2-5; D is unresolved. CDR3 length: 16 amino acids. Looked up from germline, CDR1 is SQVTM and CDR2 is ANQGSEA. Trimming stripped 4 bases from V and 1 base from J, with 19 bases between. The chain's CDR3 is CSVGPPPGDTQETQYF. CDR3 nucleotide sequence: TGCAGCGTTGGGCCTCCTCCCGGTGACACCCAAGAGACCCAGTACTTC.

This clonotype was seen many times. This sequence joins TRBV5-1 and TRBJ1-6; D is ambiguous. The CDR3 runs to 13 residues. Trimming pared 1 base from V and 10 bases from J, leaving 9 bases between. Germline V gives CDR1 SGHRS, CDR2 YFSETQ. The CDR3 region has the DNA TGCGCCAGCAGCTTGTTTCAGGACTCACCCCTCCACTTT. Its translation: CASSLFQDSPLHF. The complete variable domain, with remaining parts taken from reference TRBV5-1 and TRBJ1-6, reads KAGVTQTPRYLIKTRGQQVTLSCSPISGHRSVSWYQQTPGQGLQFLFEYFSETQRNKGNFPGRFSGRQFSNSRSEMNVSTLELGDSALYLCASSLFQDSPLHFGNGTRLTVT.

This clonotype was seen ten or more times. The chain joins TRBV6-1 to TRBJ2-7; D remains unclear. The CDR3 runs 13 residues. Trimming cost V 4 bases and J 4 bases, with 11 bases left between them. The germline V gene encodes CDR1 MNHNS and CDR2 SASEGT. DNA for the CDR3: TGTGCCAGCAGTGCGACGGTGACATACGAGCAGTACTTC. Translation gives CASSATVTYEQYF.

As to this clonotype: An end of the junction differs from the germline gene, which may be a read error. V and J are TRBV4-3 and TRBJ2-1, with a weak D call TRBD2 (5 bases). This CDR3 comprises 14 residues. The germline gives CDR1 LGHNA, CDR2 YSLEER. The CDR3 DNA sequence: TGCGCCAGCAGCCAAGCCGGAGGATACAAGGACCAGCTCTTC. It specifies CASSQAGGYKDQLF.

The V gene is TRBV29-1, the J gene TRBJ2-5; D is unclear. The V gene's germline CDR1 is SQVTM and CDR2 ANQGSEA. The CDR3 consists of 13 residues. Trimming cost V 1 base and J 5 bases, with 11 bases left between them. The CDR3 here is CSVEGPARETQYF. CDR3 coding DNA: TGCAGCGTTGAAGGGCCAGCCAGGGAGACCCAGTACTTC.

The chain uses TRBV20-1 and TRBJ2-7; 9 positions match TRBD1. Trimming took 6 bases from V and 2 from J; bases not matched to a gene: 11. The CDR3 extends over 15 amino acids. Germline CDR1 DFQATT, CDR2 SNEGSKA (reference sequence). The CDR3 reads CSADGEDRGPYEQYF. The DNA for the CDR3 is TGCAGTGCAGATGGGGAGGACAGGGGCCCCTACGAGCAGTACTTC.

A few counts support this clonotype. This sequence may be a read error, since a much larger clone differs from it by one base. The rearrangement uses TRBV4-1 and TRBJ2-2; D is tentatively TRBD1 or TRBD2 (6 bases each). Germline V lookup: CDR1 MGHRA, CDR2 YSYEKL. This CDR3 is built from 16 residues. CDR3: CASSLEWGQSTGGLFF. CDR3 nucleotide sequence: TGCGCCAGCAGCTTAGAATGGGGGCAGAGCACCGGGGGGCTGTTTTTT.

There are many counts of this clonotype. The chain uses TRBV6-1 and TRBJ2-1; a weak D match, TRBD1 (6 bases). V shed 6 bases and J shed 0 bases, with 15 bases lying between them. CDR3 size: 16 residues. CDR1 and CDR2 (germline): MNHNS, SASEGT. CDR3 coding DNA: TGTGCCAGCAGCCCGGTGGGGACACTCTCCTACAATGAGCAGTTCTTC. Amino acid sequence: CASSPVGTLSYNEQFF.

This clonotype has a count of ten or more. This chain links TRBV4-2 with TRBJ2-7; 8 bases line up with TRBD1. Germline V gives CDR1 LGHNA, CDR2 YNFKEQ. This CDR3 is built from 16 residues. V dropped 0 bases and J dropped 2; count of bases not matched to a gene: 6. This CDR3 reads CASSQDPGQGTYEQYF. The DNA of the CDR3 is TGTGCCAGCAGCCAAGATCCAGGACAGGGCACCTACGAGCAGTACTTC.

At least ten counts were recorded for this clonotype. This chain links TRBV11-2 with TRBJ2-3; D unclear. The CDR3 sequence is 12 residues long. Per the germline V gene, CDR1 is SGHAT and CDR2 is FQNNGV. V lost 9 bases to trimming and J lost 7 bases, with 14 bases between them. In DNA form, the CDR3 reads TGTGCCAGGGGCTCGGATGGCTATACGCAGTATTTT. The encoded protein is CARGSDGYTQYF.

The chain is built from TRBV20-1 and TRBJ1-5, with 8 positions matching TRBD1. Per the germline V gene, CDR1 is DFQATT and CDR2 is SNEGSKA (reference sequence). The V and J ends lost 1 base and 7 bases, in that order; junction bases with no gene match: 6. The CDR3 length is 14 residues. CDR3 sequence: CSARAGQGEQPQHF. The DNA for the CDR3 is TGCAGTGCTAGAGCCGGACAGGGTGAACAGCCCCAGCATTTT.

As for this clonotype: At one of its ends the junction is not consistent with the germline gene, which may arise from a read error. This rearrangement joins TRBV6-9 to TRBJ1-1; 9 nucleotides agree with TRBD1. CDR3 length: 12 residues. Germline values: CDR1 MNHGY, CDR2 SVAAGI. The CDR3 reads CASSETGGEAFF. The CDR3 nucleotides are TGCGCCAGCAGCGAAACAGGGGGCGAAGCTTTCTTT.

This clonotype was found many times. The rearrangement joins TRBV27 to TRBJ1-6, with TRBD1 matching over 7 bases. V lost 5 bases and J lost 0; bases outside the gene matches: 7. CDR1 is MNHEY and CDR2 is SMNVEV in the germline V gene (reference sequence). The CDR3 is 17 residues long. The CDR3 nucleotides read TGTGCCAGCAGTATCGACAGGGCGAGCTCCTATAATTCACCCCTCCACTTT. This codes for CASSIDRASSYNSPLHF.

This clonotype was seen at least ten times. This CDR3 is CSARDSRRLGSSGNTIYF. CDR3 nucleotides: TGCAGTGCTAGAGATTCCCGCCGGTTAGGGAGCTCTGGAAACACCATATATTTT. The chain employs TRBV20-1 and TRBJ1-3; D is ambiguous. This CDR3 is 18 amino acids long. V lost 0 bases and J lost 0, with 18 bases in between. Germline CDR1 DFQATT, CDR2 SNEGSKA (reference sequence).

This clonotype was seen repeatedly, ten times or more. The V and J genes are TRBV6-1 and TRBJ1-1; maybe TRBD1 (5 bases). This CDR3 is 14 amino acids long. The germline CDR1 and CDR2 sequences are MNHNS and SASEGT. Deletions cut 7 bases from V and 0 bases from J, with 12 bases between. The CDR3 loop is CASKTDLMNTEAFF. CDR3 nucleotides: TGTGCCAGCAAGACAGATCTCATGAACACTGAAGCTTTCTTT.

This clonotype was seen ten or more times. V is TRBV7-2 and J is TRBJ1-1, with 7 bases that match TRBD1. This CDR3 contains 13 residues. The germline gives CDR1 SGHTA, CDR2 FQGNSA. The ends lost 4 bases at V and 2 bases at J; junction bases unmatched: 1. The CDR3, as DNA: TGTGCCAGCAGCTGGGACAGCAACACTGAAGCTTTCTTT. It is translated as CASSWDSNTEAFF.

This chain joins TRBV4-1 and TRBJ1-1; D ambiguous. The germline V gene has CDR1 MGHRA and CDR2 YSYEKL. V lost 6 bases, J lost 5 bases, and 13 bases lay in between. The CDR3 totals 13 residues. The CDR3 bases are TGCGCCAGCAGGAAAGATTTGTGGACTGAAGCTTTCTTT. Amino acids: CASRKDLWTEAFF.

V gene TRBV20-1 combines with J gene TRBJ1-1, with D perhaps TRBD1 (5 bases). V was trimmed by 6 bases and J by 4 bases, leaving 18 bases between them. Germline V lookup: CDR1 DFQATT, CDR2 SNEGSKA (reference sequence). This CDR3 has 14 residues. DNA of the CDR3: TGCAGTGCCGTAGGGAGGGGATTGGGCACTGAAGCTTTCTTT. Its protein product is CSAVGRGLGTEAFF.

This clonotype appeared many times. The rearrangement joins TRBV27 to TRBJ2-5; D may match TRBD1 or TRBD2 (6 bases each). CDR3 length equals 15 residues. CDR1 and CDR2 from the germline V gene are MNHEY and SMNVEV (reference sequence). V lost 5 bases and J 5 bases, leaving 18 bases between the germline ends. Written as DNA, the CDR3 is TGTGCCAGCAGTAGTTGGGGGGCGTACGGGGAGACCCAGTACTTC. Amino acids: CASSSWGAYGETQYF.